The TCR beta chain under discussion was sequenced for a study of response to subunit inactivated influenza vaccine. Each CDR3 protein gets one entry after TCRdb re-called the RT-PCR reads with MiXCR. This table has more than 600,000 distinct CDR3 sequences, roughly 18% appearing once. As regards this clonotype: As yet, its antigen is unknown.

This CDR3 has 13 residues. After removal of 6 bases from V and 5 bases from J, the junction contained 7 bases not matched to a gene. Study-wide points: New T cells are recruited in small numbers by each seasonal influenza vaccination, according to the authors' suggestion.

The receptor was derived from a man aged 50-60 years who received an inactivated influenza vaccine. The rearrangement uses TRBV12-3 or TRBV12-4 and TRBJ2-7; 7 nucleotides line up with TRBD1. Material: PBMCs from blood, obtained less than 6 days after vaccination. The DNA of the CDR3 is TGTGCCAGCAGCGCACAGGGGCCAAACGAGCAGTACTTC. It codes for CASSAQGPNEQYF.